This T cell receptor (beta chain) was observed in a study of blood T cell repertoires in COVID-19. About the study: Donors in the United States, Italy and Spain gave samples during acute or convalescent COVID-19.

Measured with immunoSEQ multiplex PCR; TCRdb has only the in-frame clones, and not every one. The repertoire holds around 270,000 clones, with about 88% as singletons. This clone came up once. The sequence came from a man aged 25 to 40 with active or convalescent COVID-19. Material: peripheral blood.

This chain's CDR3 is CASSLRILAGGAYTEAFF. Written as DNA, the CDR3 is TGTGCCAGCAGCCTGAGGATACTTGCAGGGGGCGCTTACACTGAAGCTTTCTTT. V usage is TRBV3-1 (or the pseudogene TRBV3-2) and J usage is TRBJ1-1; TRBD1 agrees at 8 bases. Per the germline V gene, CDR1 is LGHDT and CDR2 is YNNKEL (reference sequence). The CDR3 covers 18 residues. The junction had 16 bases not matched to a gene; V was cut back by 4 bases and J by 3 bases.